This T cell receptor (beta chain) was identified in a study of OX40 agonist ivuxolimab in advanced cancers. Regarding the complete study: Ivuxolimab was a fully human IgG2 agonistic monoclonal antibody targeting the costimulatory receptor OX40 (CD134). Intravenous ivuxolimab was administered to patients every 2 weeks at six dose levels: 0.01, 0.1, 0.3, 1.5, 3 and 10 mg/kg. Among the roughly 52 dose-escalation patients, 19 had hepatocellular carcinoma, approximately 15 melanoma, 9 renal cell carcinoma and 9 head and neck cancer. In the dose-escalation cohort, around 80% of patients were male, and the mean age was approximately 60 years with a range of roughly 20 to 80. Prior anti-PD-1, anti-PD-L1 or anti-CTLA-4 therapy was permitted, and 30% to 50% of dose-escalation patients had received checkpoint inhibitors. Three dose-escalation patients achieved partial responses, one with hepatocellular carcinoma and two with cutaneous melanoma. Peripheral TCRbeta sequencing was intended to test whether TCR sequence diversity was altered and clonal T-cell expansion was caused by ivuxolimab. The paper reports the monotherapy dose-escalation portion (N = 52 patients) of the phase I ivuxolimab trial.

Patients with a history of autoimmune disease or receiving systemic immunosuppression were excluded from the trial. Peripheral blood for TCR sequencing was collected from all dose cohorts at baseline, on cycle 4 day 1, and on cycle 7 day 1. Samples were obtained from an open-label, multicenter, first-in-human phase I dose-escalation trial of ivuxolimab. Adults with locally advanced or metastatic melanoma, renal cell carcinoma, hepatocellular carcinoma or head and neck squamous cell carcinoma were enrolled in the trial. CD4+ and CD8+ T cells were sorted separately from peripheral blood before TCR sequencing. About this clone itself: This clone's antigen is unknown. Base quality data are lacking; no much larger clone is found one base away.

The paper as a whole reports these results and caveats: In the 0.1-3.0 mg/kg groups, partial responders were among the patients with the lowest normalized peripheral clonal expansion, particularly in CD8+ T cells. After ivuxolimab, CD8+ T cells had more expanded clones than CD4+ T cells on average. At doses from 0.1 to 3.0 mg/kg, clonal expansion was seen in both CD4+ and CD8+ blood T cells between baseline and week 6. The antigen specificity of the peripheral T cells that underwent clonal expansion was not determined. Low levels of normalized T-cell clonal expansion were also seen in some nonresponding patients.

To sequence the TCRbeta CDR3 region, genomic DNA was isolated from the sorted cells. The immunoSEQ Assay was used for sequencing of TCRbeta CDR3 regions. Entries here come from immuneACCESS through TCRdb and include only in-frame sequences with V and J called. Some clones fail to appear in such tables; in the studies checked, an unresolved V gene covers under half of the shortfall, and the cause of the remainder is unknown. Here the sample has more than 45,000 clones; around 89% occur a single time. The top ten clones comprise 9% to 15% of the sample. The germline V gene gives CDR1 as SGDLS and CDR2 as YYNGEE. V is cut by 4 bases and J by 4 bases, and the space between the germline ends is 19 bases. The CDR3 measures 16 amino acids from cysteine to phenylalanine. Only the CDR3 portion is preserved as DNA: 48 bases, with reading frame beginning at the first base.

The source of this sequence is an adult with an advanced solid tumor such as melanoma, head and neck, liver or kidney cancer. The rearranged segments are TRBV9 and TRBJ2-3; the D gene is perhaps TRBD1, on 6 matching bases. The sequencing used CD4+ or CD8+ T cells sorted from blood, collected in a trial of the OX40 agonist ivuxolimab. The CDR3 has the sequence CASSPGDVPQADTQYF. The nucleotide sequence reads as follows: TGTGCCAGCAGCCCAGGGGACGTTCCTCAGGCAGATACGCAGTATTTT.